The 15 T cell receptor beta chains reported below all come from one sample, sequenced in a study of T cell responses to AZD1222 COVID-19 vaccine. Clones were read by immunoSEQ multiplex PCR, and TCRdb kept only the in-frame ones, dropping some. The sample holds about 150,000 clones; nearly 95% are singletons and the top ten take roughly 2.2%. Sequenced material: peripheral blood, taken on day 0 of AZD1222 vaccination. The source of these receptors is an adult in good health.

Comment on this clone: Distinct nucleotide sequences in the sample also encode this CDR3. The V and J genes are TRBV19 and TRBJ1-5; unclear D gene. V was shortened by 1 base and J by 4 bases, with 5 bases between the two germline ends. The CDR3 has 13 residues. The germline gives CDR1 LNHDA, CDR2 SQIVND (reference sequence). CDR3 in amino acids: CASSIGANQPQHF. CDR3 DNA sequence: TGTGCCAGTAGTATAGGCGCGAATCAGCCCCAGCATTTT. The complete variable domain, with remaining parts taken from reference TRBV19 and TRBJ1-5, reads DGGITQSPKYLFRKEGQNVTLSCEQNLNHDAMYWYRQDPGQGLRLIYYSQIVNDFQKGDIAEGYSVSREKKESFPLTVTSAQKNPTAFYLCASSIGANQPQHFGDGTRLSIL.

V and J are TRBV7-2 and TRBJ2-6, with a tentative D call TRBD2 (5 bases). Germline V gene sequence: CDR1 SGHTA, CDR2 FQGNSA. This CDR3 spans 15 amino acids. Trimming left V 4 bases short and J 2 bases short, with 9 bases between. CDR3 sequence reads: CASSSIGAGANVLTF. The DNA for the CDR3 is TGTGCCAGCAGCTCAATCGGGGCTGGGGCCAACGTCCTGACTTTC.

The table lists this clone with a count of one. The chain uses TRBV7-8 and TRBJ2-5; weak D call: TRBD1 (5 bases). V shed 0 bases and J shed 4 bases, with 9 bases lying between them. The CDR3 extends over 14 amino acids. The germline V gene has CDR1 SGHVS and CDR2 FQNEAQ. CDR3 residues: CASSLATQGETQYF. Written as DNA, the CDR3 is TGTGCCAGCAGCTTAGCGACGCAGGGAGAGACCCAGTACTTC.

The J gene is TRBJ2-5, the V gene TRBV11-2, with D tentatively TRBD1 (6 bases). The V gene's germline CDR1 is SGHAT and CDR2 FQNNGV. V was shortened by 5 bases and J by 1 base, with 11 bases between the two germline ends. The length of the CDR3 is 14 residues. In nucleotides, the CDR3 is TGTGCCAGCAGCCAGGACAGACCCCAAGAGACCCAGTACTTC. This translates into CASSQDRPQETQYF.

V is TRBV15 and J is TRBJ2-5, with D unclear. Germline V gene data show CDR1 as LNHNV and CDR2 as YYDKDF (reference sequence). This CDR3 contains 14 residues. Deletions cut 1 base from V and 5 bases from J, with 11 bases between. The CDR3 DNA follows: TGTGCCACCAGCAGAGTTTCGGGTATGGAGACCCAGTACTTC. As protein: CATSRVSGMETQYF.

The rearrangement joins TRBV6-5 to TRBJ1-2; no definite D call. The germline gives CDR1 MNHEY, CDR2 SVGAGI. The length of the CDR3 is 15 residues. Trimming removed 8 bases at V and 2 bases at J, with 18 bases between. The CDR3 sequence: CASLGVPTANYGYTF. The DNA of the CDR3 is TGTGCCAGCCTGGGCGTCCCCACAGCAAACTATGGCTACACCTTC.

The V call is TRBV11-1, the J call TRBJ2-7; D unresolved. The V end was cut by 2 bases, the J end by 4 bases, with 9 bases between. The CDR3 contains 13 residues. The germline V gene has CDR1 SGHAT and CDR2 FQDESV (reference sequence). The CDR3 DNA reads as TGTGCCAGCAGCTTAATTGTGTCTTACGAGCAGTACTTC. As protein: CASSLIVSYEQYF.

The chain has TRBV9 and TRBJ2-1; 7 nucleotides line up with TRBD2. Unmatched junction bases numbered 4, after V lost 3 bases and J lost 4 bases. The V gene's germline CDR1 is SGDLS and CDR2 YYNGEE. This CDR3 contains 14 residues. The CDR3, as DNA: TGTGCCAGCAGCGCTGGGGGGGGTTACAATGAGCAGTTCTTC. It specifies CASSAGGGYNEQFF. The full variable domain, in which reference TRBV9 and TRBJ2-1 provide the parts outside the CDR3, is DSGVTQTPKHLITATGQRVTLRCSPRSGDLSVYWYQQSLDQGLQFLIQYYNGEERAKGNILERFSAQQFPDLHSELNLSSLELGDSALYFCASSAGGGYNEQFFGPGTRLTVL.

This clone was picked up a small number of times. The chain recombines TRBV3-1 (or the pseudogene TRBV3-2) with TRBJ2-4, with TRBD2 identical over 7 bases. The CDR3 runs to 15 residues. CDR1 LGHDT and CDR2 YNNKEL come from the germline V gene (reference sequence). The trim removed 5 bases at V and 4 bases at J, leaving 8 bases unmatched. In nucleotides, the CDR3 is TGTGCCAGCAGCTCCCGGGGAGGGGTGAAAAACATTCAGTACTTC. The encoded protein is CASSSRGGVKNIQYF.

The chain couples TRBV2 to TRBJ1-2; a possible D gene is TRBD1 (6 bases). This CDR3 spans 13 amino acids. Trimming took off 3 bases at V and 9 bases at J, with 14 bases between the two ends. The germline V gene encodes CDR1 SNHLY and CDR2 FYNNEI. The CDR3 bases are TGTGCCAGCAGTGACAGGGGTATAGTGAGCTACACCTTC. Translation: CASSDRGIVSYTF. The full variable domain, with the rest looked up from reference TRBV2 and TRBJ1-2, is EPEVTQTPSHQVTQMGQEVILRCVPISNHLYFYWYRQILGQKVEFLVSFYNNEISEKSEIFDDQFSVERPDGSNFTLKIRSTKLEDSAMYFCASSDRGIVSYTFGSGTRLTVV.

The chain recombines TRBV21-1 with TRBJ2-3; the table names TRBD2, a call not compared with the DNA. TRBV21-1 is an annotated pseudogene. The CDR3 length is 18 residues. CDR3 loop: CASSKWGLAGGCTDTQYF. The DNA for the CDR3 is TGTGCCAGCAGCAAATGGGGCCTAGCGGGAGGTTGCACAGATACGCAGTATTTT.

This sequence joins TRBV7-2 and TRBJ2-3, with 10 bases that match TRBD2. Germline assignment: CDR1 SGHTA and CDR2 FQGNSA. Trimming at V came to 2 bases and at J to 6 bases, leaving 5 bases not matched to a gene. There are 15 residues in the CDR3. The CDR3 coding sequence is TGTGCCAGCAGCTTACAAGCGGGGGGGCCCGATACGCAGTATTTT. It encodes CASSLQAGGPDTQYF.

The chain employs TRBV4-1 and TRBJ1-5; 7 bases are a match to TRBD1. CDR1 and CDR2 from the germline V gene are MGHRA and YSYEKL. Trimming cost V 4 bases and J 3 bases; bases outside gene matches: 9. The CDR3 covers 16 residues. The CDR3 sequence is CASSPWAGGNNQPQHF. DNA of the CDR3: TGCGCCAGCAGCCCCTGGGCAGGGGGTAACAATCAGCCCCAGCATTTT.

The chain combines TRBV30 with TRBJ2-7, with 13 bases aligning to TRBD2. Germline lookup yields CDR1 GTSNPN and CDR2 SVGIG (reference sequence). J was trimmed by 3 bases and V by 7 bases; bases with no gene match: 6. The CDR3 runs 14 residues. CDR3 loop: CASTGTSGVYEQYF. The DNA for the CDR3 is TGTGCCTCTACCGGGACTAGCGGGGTCTACGAGCAGTACTTC.

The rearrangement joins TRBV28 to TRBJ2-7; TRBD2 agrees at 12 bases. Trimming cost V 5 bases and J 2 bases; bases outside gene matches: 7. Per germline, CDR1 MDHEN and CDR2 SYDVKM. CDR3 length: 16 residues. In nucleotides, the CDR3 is TGTGCCAGCAGTCTAACTCTAGCGGGAGGGCCCTACGAGCAGTACTTC. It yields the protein CASSLTLAGGPYEQYF.